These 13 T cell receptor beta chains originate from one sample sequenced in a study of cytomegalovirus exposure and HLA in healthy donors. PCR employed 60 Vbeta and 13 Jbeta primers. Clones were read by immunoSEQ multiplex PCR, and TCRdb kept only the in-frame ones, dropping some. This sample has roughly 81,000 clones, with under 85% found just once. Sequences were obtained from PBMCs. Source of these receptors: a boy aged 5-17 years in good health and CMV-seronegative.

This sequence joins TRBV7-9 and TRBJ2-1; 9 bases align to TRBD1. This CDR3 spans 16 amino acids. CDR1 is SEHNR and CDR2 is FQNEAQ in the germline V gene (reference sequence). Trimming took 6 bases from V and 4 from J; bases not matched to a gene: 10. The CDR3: CASSALRDRAYNEQFF. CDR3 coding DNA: TGTGCCAGCAGTGCCCTCCGGGACAGGGCGTACAATGAGCAGTTCTTC.

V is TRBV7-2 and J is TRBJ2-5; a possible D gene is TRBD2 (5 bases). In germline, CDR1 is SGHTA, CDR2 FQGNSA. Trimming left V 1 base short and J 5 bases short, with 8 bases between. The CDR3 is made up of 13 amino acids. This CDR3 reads CASSLVGAETQYF. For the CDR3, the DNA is TGTGCCAGCAGCTTAGTGGGAGCGGAGACCCAGTACTTC.

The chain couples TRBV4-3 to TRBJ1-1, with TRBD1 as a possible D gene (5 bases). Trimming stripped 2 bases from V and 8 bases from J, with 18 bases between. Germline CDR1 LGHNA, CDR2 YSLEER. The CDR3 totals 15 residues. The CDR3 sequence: CASSQNLAGGLEAFF. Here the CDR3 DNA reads TGCGCCAGCAGCCAAAATCTCGCGGGGGGACTGGAAGCTTTCTTT.

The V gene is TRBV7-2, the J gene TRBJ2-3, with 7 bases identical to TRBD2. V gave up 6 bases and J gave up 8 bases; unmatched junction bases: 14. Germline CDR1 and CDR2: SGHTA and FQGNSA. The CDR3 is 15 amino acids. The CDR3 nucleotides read TGTGCCAGCAGACCGCTAGCGGCTCGGGGAGGTACGCAGTATTTT. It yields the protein CASRPLAARGGTQYF.

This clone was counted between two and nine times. The DNA for the CDR3 is TGTGCCAGCAGTGAAGACACTGGCTACACCTTC. The encoded protein is CASSEDTGYTF. The rearrangement links TRBV2 to TRBJ1-2; D remains unclear. This CDR3 region has 11 residues. Per germline, CDR1 SNHLY and CDR2 FYNNEI. Deletions cut 1 base from V and 7 bases from J, with 4 bases between.

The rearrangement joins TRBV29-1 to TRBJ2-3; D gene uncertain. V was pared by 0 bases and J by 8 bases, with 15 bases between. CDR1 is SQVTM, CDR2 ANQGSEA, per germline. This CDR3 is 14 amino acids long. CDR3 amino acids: CSVEDPTLRGTQYF. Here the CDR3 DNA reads TGCAGCGTTGAAGATCCTACACTGCGCGGTACGCAGTATTTT.

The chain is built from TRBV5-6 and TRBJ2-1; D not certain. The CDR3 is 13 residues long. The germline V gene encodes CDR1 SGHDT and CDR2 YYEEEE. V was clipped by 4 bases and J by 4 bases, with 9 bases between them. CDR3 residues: CASSPGHYNEQFF. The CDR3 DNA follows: TGTGCCAGCAGCCCAGGTCATTACAATGAGCAGTTCTTC.

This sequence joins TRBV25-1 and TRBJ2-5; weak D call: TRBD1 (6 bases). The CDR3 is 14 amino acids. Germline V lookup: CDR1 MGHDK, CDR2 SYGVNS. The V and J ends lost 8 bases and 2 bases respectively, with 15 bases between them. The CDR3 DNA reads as TGTGCCAGCGGTTCCCGGACAGCACAAGAGACCCAGTACTTC. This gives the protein CASGSRTAQETQYF.

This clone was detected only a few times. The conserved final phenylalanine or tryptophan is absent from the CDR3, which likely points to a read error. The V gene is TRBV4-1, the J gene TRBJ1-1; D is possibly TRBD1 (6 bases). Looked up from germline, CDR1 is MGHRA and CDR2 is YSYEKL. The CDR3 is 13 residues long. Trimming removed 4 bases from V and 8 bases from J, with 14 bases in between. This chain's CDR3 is CASSLLGADEAFV. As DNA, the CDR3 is TGCGCCAGCAGCCTCCTGGGGGCAGACGAAGCTTTCGTT.

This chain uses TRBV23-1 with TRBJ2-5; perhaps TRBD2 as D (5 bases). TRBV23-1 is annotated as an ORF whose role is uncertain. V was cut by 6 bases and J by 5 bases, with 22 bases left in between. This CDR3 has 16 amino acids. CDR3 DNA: TGCGCCAGCAGCCATGGGCGGAGACTACCGTGGGAGACCCAGTACTTC. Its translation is CASSHGRRLPWETQYF.

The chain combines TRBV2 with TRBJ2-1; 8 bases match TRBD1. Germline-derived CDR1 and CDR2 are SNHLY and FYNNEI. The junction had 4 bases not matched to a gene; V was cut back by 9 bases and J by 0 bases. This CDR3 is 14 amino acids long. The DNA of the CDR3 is TGTGCCAGAGGACAGGGAAACTCCTACAATGAGCAGTTCTTC. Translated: CARGQGNSYNEQFF.

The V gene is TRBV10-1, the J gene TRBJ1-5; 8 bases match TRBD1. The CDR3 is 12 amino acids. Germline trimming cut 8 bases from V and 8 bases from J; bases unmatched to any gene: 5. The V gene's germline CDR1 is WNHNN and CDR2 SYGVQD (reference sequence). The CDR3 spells CASGRGQEPQHF. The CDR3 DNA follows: TGCGCCAGCGGCAGGGGGCAGGAGCCCCAGCATTTT.

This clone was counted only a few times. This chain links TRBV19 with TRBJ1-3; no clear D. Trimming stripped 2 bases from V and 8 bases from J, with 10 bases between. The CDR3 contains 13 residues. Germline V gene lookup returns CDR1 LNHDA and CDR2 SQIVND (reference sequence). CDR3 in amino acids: CASSIYREDTIYF. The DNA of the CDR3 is TGTGCCAGTAGTATATACCGGGAGGACACCATATATTTT.